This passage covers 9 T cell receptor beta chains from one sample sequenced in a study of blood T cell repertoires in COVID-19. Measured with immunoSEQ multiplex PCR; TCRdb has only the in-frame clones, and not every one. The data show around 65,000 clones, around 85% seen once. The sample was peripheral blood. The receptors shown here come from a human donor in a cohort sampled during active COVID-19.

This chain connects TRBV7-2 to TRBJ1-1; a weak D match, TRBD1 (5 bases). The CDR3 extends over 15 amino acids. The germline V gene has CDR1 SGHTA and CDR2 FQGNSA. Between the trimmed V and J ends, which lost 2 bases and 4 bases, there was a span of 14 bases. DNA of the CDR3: TGTGCCAGCAGCTTATTTAAGGGGAAAGGCACTGAAGCTTTCTTT. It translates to CASSLFKGKGTEAFF.

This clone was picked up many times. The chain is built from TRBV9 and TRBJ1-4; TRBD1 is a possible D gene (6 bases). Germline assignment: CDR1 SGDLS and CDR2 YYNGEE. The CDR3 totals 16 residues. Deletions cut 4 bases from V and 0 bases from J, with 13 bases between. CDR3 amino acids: CASSSGQIPTNEKLFF. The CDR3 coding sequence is TGTGCCAGCAGCTCAGGACAGATACCAACTAATGAAAAACTGTTTTTT.

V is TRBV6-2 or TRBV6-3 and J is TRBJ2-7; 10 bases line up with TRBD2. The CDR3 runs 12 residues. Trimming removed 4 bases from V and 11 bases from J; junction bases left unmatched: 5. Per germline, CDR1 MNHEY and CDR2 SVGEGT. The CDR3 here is CASSLLAGREYF. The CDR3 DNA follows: TGTGCCAGCAGTTTACTAGCGGGGCGAGAGTACTTC.

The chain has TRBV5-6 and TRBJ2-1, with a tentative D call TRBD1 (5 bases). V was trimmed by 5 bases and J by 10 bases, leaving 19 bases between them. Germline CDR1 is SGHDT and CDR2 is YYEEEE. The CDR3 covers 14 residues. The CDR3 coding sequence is TGTGCCAGCAGGGCAACATCGGTAGGGGTAGAGCAGTTCTTC. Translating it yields CASRATSVGVEQFF. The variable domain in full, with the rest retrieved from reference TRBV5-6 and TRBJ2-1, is DAGVTQSPTHLIKTRGQQVTLRCSPKSGHDTVSWYQQALGQGPQFIFQYYEEEERQRGNFPDRFSGHQFPNYSSELNVNALLLGDSALYLCASRATSVGVEQFFGPGTRLTVL.

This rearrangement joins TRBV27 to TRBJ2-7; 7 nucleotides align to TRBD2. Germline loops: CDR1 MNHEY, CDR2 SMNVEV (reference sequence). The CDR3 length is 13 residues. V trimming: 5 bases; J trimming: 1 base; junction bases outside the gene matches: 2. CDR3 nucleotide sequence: TGTGCCAGCAGTGTGGGAGGGTCCTACGAGCAGTACTTC. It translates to CASSVGGSYEQYF.

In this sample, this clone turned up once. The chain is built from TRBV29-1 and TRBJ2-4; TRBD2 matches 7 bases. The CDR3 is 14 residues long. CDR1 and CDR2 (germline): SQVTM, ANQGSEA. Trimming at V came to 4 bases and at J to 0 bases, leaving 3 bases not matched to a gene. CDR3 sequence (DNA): TGCAGCGTTGCCAGCGGGATAGCCAAAAACATTCAGTACTTC. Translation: CSVASGIAKNIQYF.

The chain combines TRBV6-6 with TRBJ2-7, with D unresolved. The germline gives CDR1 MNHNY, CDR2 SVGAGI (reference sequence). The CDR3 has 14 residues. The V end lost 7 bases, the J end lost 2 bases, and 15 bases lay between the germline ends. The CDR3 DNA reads TGTGCCAGCAACATGTACGGGTCAACCTACGAGCAGTACTTC. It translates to CASNMYGSTYEQYF.

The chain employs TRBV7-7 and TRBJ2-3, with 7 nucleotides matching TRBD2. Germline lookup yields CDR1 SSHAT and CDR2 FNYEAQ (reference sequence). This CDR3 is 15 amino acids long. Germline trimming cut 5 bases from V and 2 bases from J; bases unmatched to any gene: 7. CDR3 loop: CASSPLGGSTDTQYF. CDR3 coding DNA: TGTGCCAGCAGCCCACTGGGGGGGTCCACAGATACGCAGTATTTT.

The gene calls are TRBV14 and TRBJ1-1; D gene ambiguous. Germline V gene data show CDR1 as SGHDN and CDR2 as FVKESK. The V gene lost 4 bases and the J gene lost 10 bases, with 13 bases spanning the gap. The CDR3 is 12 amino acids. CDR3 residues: CASSPSRVSAFF. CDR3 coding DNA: TGTGCCAGCAGCCCCTCCCGGGTGTCAGCTTTCTTT.